This T cell receptor beta chain originates from a study of beta chain features in type 1 diabetes. The V and J ends lost 0 bases and 3 bases respectively, with 24 bases between them. Looked up from germline, CDR1 is GTSNPN and CDR2 is SVGIG (reference sequence). This CDR3 has 19 amino acids. This clone turned up a few times. What was sequenced were expressed TCRB transcripts, since all of the isolated RNA had been reverse transcribed. The method was immunoSEQ multiplex PCR; TCRdb's version includes in-frame clones alone and lacks a portion of them. The data hold around 430,000 clones, with around 30% observed a single time.

Sequenced: naive CD4+ T cells from blood. The origin of this receptor is a young man in good health. The rearrangement uses TRBV30 and TRBJ2-4; no clear D. CDR3 coding DNA: TGTGCCTGGAGTGTACCGATGGGAAAATCCCTTCATAACAAAAACATTCAGTACTTC. Its protein is CAWSVPMGKSLHNKNIQYF. Filled out from reference TRBV30 and TRBJ2-4, the complete variable domain reads SQTIHQWPATLVQPVGSPLSLECTVEGTSNPNLYWYRQAAGRGLQLLFYSVGIGQISSEVPQNLSASRPQDRQFILSSKKLLLSDSGFYLCAWSVPMGKSLHNKNIQYFGAGTRLSVL.